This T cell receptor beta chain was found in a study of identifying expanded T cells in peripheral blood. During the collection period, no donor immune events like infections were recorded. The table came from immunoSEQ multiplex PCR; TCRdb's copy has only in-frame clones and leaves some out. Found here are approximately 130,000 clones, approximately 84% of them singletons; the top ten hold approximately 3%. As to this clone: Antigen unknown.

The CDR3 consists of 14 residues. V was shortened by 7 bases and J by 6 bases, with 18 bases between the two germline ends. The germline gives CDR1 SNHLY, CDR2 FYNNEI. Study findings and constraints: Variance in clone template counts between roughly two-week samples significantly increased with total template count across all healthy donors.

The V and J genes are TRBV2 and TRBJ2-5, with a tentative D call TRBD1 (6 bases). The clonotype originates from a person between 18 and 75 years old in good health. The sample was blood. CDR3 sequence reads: CASIEGGRLKTQYF. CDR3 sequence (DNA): TGTGCCAGCATCGAAGGGGGTCGACTTAAGACCCAGTACTTC.